This T cell receptor (beta chain) is from a study of technical replicates of blood from a few donors. Method: immunoSEQ multiplex PCR; TCRdb's copy keeps in-frame clones and lacks some. Here the sample spans roughly 80,000 clones, over 95% being singletons. The clonotype was recovered from a human donor in good health. What was sequenced was T cells isolated from PBMCs.

The CDR3 is CASSLTGGIWDTEAFF. The DNA for the CDR3 is TGTGCCAGCAGTTTAACAGGGGGTATTTGGGACACTGAAGCTTTCTTT. The genes are TRBV28 and TRBJ1-1; 8 bases match TRBD1. CDR1 is MDHEN and CDR2 is SYDVKM in the germline V gene. Trimming cost V 2 bases and J 3 bases; bases outside gene matches: 8. The CDR3 has 16 amino acids.